A single sample gave rise to the 27 T cell receptor beta chains below, sequenced in a study of blood T cell repertoires in COVID-19. TCRdb's table, derived via immunoSEQ multiplex PCR, lists solely in-frame clones and lacks some. The repertoire holds over 150,000 clones, 87% seen once, with 0.7% to 0.9% in the top ten. Sequencing used peripheral blood. These receptors came from a woman in her late teens or twenties who had recovered from COVID-19.

This clone was observed a handful of times. The V and J genes are TRBV6-2 or TRBV6-3 and TRBJ2-7; D call uncertain. The CDR3 runs 14 residues. Trimming took 2 bases from V and 0 from J, leaving 8 bases between them. The germline gives CDR1 MNHEY, CDR2 SVGEGT. This CDR3 is CASSYDTSSYEQYF. DNA of the CDR3: TGTGCCAGCAGTTACGACACGAGCTCCTACGAGCAGTACTTC.

The CDR3, as DNA: TGCAGTGCCCGGGGTAACGAGCAGTACTTC. Amino acids: CSARGNEQYF. The chain employs TRBV20-1 and TRBJ2-7; a weak D match, TRBD2 (5 bases). The CDR3 spans 10 residues. V dropped 6 bases and J dropped 5 bases, with 8 bases sitting between them. Germline values: CDR1 DFQATT, CDR2 SNEGSKA (reference sequence).

The chain uses TRBV7-6 and TRBJ2-7; weak D call: TRBD1 (6 bases). CDR1 SGHVS and CDR2 FNYEAQ come from the germline V gene. V was trimmed by 5 bases and J by 8 bases, leaving 13 bases between them. This CDR3 contains 12 residues. CDR3 amino acids: CASSPQGAQQYF. CDR3 nucleotide sequence: TGTGCCAGCAGCCCACAGGGTGCACAGCAGTACTTC.

The CDR3 spells CASGLDPTSAKSYEQYV. CDR3 in DNA: TGTGCTAGTGGTTTGGACCCTACTAGCGCAAAGTCCTACGAGCAGTACGTC. The V gene is TRBV12-5, the J gene TRBJ2-7, with 7 bases that match TRBD2. The junction had 10 bases not matched to a gene; V was cut back by 1 base and J by 1 base. Germline CDR1 LGHNT, CDR2 FRNRAP. The CDR3 is made up of 17 amino acids.

This chain joins TRBV7-2 and TRBJ2-2, with 11 bases matching TRBD1. CDR1 is SGHTA and CDR2 is FQGNSA in the germline V gene. The CDR3 consists of 18 residues. V lost 4 bases to trimming and J lost 3 bases; unmatched junction nucleotides: 10. The CDR3 nucleotides read TGTGCCAGCAGCTCCCCATCGGACAGGGGGCTTGACACCGGGGAGCTGTTTTTT. Translating gives CASSSPSDRGLDTGELFF.

This sequence joins TRBV4-3 and TRBJ2-1, with a tentative D call TRBD2 (6 bases). Germline CDR1 is LGHNA and CDR2 is YSLEER. The CDR3 is 13 amino acids. V lost 2 bases, J lost 7 bases, and 9 bases lay in between. The CDR3 spells CASSQSSGNEQFF. The CDR3, as DNA: TGCGCCAGCAGCCAAAGTAGCGGTAATGAGCAGTTCTTC.

Here the CDR3 reads CASSLSIDTQYF. The CDR3 DNA reads TGCGCCAGCAGCTTGTCTATAGATACGCAGTATTTT. V gene TRBV5-1 combines with J gene TRBJ2-3; D is ambiguous. Trimming took off 1 base at V and 5 bases at J, with 5 bases between the two ends. Germline CDR1 and CDR2: SGHRS and YFSETQ. The CDR3 has 12 residues.

The chain combines TRBV7-2 with TRBJ1-3; D unresolved. Germline CDR1 is SGHTA and CDR2 is FQGNSA. The CDR3 runs 15 residues. Trimming cost V 1 base and J 0 bases, with 7 bases left between them. CDR3 DNA: TGTGCCAGCAGCTTAGTGGGGAGCTCTGGAAACACCATATATTTT. Translating it yields CASSLVGSSGNTIYF. The full variable domain, completed using reference TRBV7-2 and TRBJ1-3, is GAGVSQSPSNKVTEKGKDVELRCDPISGHTALYWYRQSLGQGLEFLIYFQGNSAPDKSGLPSDRFSAERTGGSVSTLTIQRTQQEDSAVYLCASSLVGSSGNTIYFGEGSWLTVV.

CDR3 protein: CASSSLAGTDTQYF. As DNA, the CDR3 is TGCGCCAGCAGCTCCCTAGCGGGCACAGATACGCAGTATTTT. V gene TRBV5-1 combines with J gene TRBJ2-3, with 7 bases fitting TRBD2. CDR3 length equals 14 residues. Germline values: CDR1 SGHRS, CDR2 YFSETQ. V lost 3 bases to trimming and J lost 1 base; unmatched junction nucleotides: 2.

The rearrangement uses TRBV14 and TRBJ2-2; TRBD1 matches 11 bases. The CDR3 sequence is 17 residues long. Germline CDR1 reads SGHDN; CDR2 reads FVKESK. V lost 0 bases, J lost 6 bases, and 6 bases stayed unmatched. The CDR3 DNA is TGTGCCAGCAGCCAAGATAGGGGACAGGGGGAACCCGGGGAGCTGTTTTTT. Protein: CASSQDRGQGEPGELFF.

The V gene is TRBV24-1, the J gene TRBJ1-3, with D perhaps TRBD1 (6 bases). V dropped 2 bases and J dropped 1 base, with 11 bases sitting between them. Germline V gives CDR1 KGHDR, CDR2 SFDVKD. CDR3 length equals 16 residues. The CDR3 coding sequence is TGTGCCACCAGTGATTCCAGTGGACAGTCTGGAAACACCATATATTTT. It translates to CATSDSSGQSGNTIYF.

The J gene is TRBJ2-5, the V gene TRBV6-2 or TRBV6-3; 12 bases are a match to TRBD2. Trimming took 2 bases from V and 4 from J; bases not matched to a gene: 8. Germline V gene sequence: CDR1 MNHEY, CDR2 SVGEGT. CDR3 size: 17 residues. The CDR3 sequence: CASSYAGLAGLRETQYF. The CDR3 coding sequence is TGTGCCAGCAGTTACGCCGGACTAGCGGGATTGCGAGAGACCCAGTACTTC.

This clone was found once. This chain connects TRBV7-2 to TRBJ2-1; 10 nucleotides agree with TRBD2. Germline-derived CDR1 and CDR2 are SGHTA and FQGNSA. The CDR3 covers 14 residues. After removal of 4 bases from V and 8 bases from J, the junction contained 5 bases not matched to a gene. As DNA, the CDR3 is TGTGCCAGCAGCTCAGCGGGAGGGCCCCATGAGCAGTTCTTC. This gives the protein CASSSAGGPHEQFF. Filled out from reference TRBV7-2 and TRBJ2-1, the complete variable domain reads GAGVSQSPSNKVTEKGKDVELRCDPISGHTALYWYRQSLGQGLEFLIYFQGNSAPDKSGLPSDRFSAERTGGSVSTLTIQRTQQEDSAVYLCASSSAGGPHEQFFGPGTRLTVL.

The J gene is TRBJ1-5, the V gene TRBV6-5, with 7 nucleotides matching TRBD1. The germline gives CDR1 MNHEY, CDR2 SVGAGI. The CDR3 length is 15 residues. Trimming took 0 bases from V and 4 from J; bases not matched to a gene: 3. The CDR3 protein is CASSYSGQMNQPQHF. DNA for the CDR3: TGTGCCAGCAGTTACTCGGGACAGATGAATCAGCCCCAGCATTTT.

The rearrangement links TRBV5-1 to TRBJ1-2; 8 bases agree with TRBD1. The germline CDR1 and CDR2 sequences are SGHRS and YFSETQ. The ends lost 4 bases at V and 5 bases at J; junction bases unmatched: 7. The CDR3 loop spans 14 amino acids. CDR3 coding DNA: TGCGCCAGCAGCGCCGGACAGGGAACTTATGGCTACACCTTC. This gives the protein CASSAGQGTYGYTF. The variable domain in full, with the rest retrieved from reference TRBV5-1 and TRBJ1-2, is KAGVTQTPRYLIKTRGQQVTLSCSPISGHRSVSWYQQTPGQGLQFLFEYFSETQRNKGNFPGRFSGRQFSNSRSEMNVSTLELGDSALYLCASSAGQGTYGYTFGSGTRLTVV.

The chain employs TRBV19 and TRBJ1-5; D ambiguous. Trimming stripped 8 bases from V and 6 bases from J, with 17 bases between. This CDR3 has 14 residues. Per germline, CDR1 LNHDA and CDR2 SQIVND (reference sequence). For the CDR3, the DNA is TGTGCCAGTCTCGGCGGCGGGGTGAGTCAGCCCCAGCATTTT. Protein: CASLGGGVSQPQHF.

This chain links TRBV3-1 (or the pseudogene TRBV3-2) with TRBJ1-5; D may be TRBD1 (6 bases). The length of the CDR3 is 16 residues. V shed 1 base and J shed 3 bases, with 13 bases lying between them. The germline V gene has CDR1 LGHDT and CDR2 YNNKEL (reference sequence). The CDR3 spells CASSQVGGGYNQPQHF. CDR3 sequence (DNA): TGTGCCAGCAGCCAAGTCGGGGGGGGCTACAATCAGCCCCAGCATTTT.

This rearrangement joins TRBV5-1 to TRBJ2-3; 10 nucleotides line up with TRBD2. Germline lookup yields CDR1 SGHRS and CDR2 YFSETQ. J was trimmed by 4 bases and V by 0 bases; bases with no gene match: 14. This CDR3 has 19 amino acids. CDR3 protein: CASSLAGAGGPGRPDTQYF. CDR3 nucleotide sequence: TGCGCCAGCAGCTTGGCCGGAGCGGGAGGGCCTGGTCGGCCAGATACGCAGTATTTT.

The V gene is TRBV9, the J gene TRBJ2-5; D is uncertain. Germline V CDR1 and CDR2: SGDLS, YYNGEE. V lost 1 base and J lost 4, with 17 bases in between. The CDR3 covers 16 residues. The CDR3: CASSVYPALVSETQYF. The CDR3 DNA reads as TGTGCCAGCAGCGTATATCCCGCGCTGGTCTCAGAGACCCAGTACTTC.

Points on this clone: One junction end disagrees with the germline gene, perhaps due to a read error. The rearrangement links TRBV3-1 (or the pseudogene TRBV3-2) to TRBJ2-7; D possibly corresponds to TRBD2 (6 bases). Germline loops: CDR1 LGHDT, CDR2 YNNKEL (reference sequence). CDR3 size: 12 residues. The CDR3, as DNA: TGTGCCAGCAGCCAAGATCAGCCCACCGGGAGCTTC. Its translation is CASSQDQPTGSF.

This clone appeared a single time. This CDR3 reads CASSEAFTGLPNTGELFF. The CDR3 bases are TGTGCCAGCAGCGAAGCTTTCACGGGACTTCCGAACACCGGGGAGCTGTTTTTT. J is TRBJ2-2 and V is TRBV7-9; a possible D gene is TRBD2 (6 bases). The CDR3 is 18 residues long. The ends were cut back, 5 bases at V and 0 bases at J, with 19 bases in the middle. The germline V gene has CDR1 SEHNR and CDR2 FQNEAQ (reference sequence).

The rearrangement joins TRBV6-5 to TRBJ2-7; the match to TRBD1 covers 9 bases. After removal of 8 bases from V and 7 bases from J, the junction contained 6 bases not matched to a gene. The CDR3 is 12 residues long. Per germline, CDR1 MNHEY and CDR2 SVGAGI. CDR3 residues: CASWDRVGEQYF. The DNA for the CDR3 is TGTGCCAGCTGGGACAGGGTGGGAGAGCAGTACTTC.

This clone appeared once. The rearrangement uses TRBV2 and TRBJ1-6, with TRBD1 matching 8 bases. Per the germline V gene, CDR1 is SNHLY and CDR2 is FYNNEI. This CDR3 is built from 14 residues. With V trimmed by 1 base and J by 9 bases, 2 bases remained unmatched. CDR3 bases: TGTGCCAGCAGTGAAGGACAGGGGAGTTCACCCCTCCACTTT. Protein: CASSEGQGSSPLHF.

V and J are TRBV2 and TRBJ2-1, with 8 bases matching TRBD2. CDR1 is SNHLY, CDR2 FYNNEI, per germline. The CDR3 runs to 15 residues. V dropped 6 bases and J dropped 0; count of bases not matched to a gene: 4. CDR3 protein: CASRELAASYNEQFF. In nucleotides, the CDR3 is TGTGCCAGCAGAGAACTAGCGGCCTCCTACAATGAGCAGTTCTTC. Full variable domain (remainder filled in from reference TRBV2 and TRBJ2-1): EPEVTQTPSHQVTQMGQEVILRCVPISNHLYFYWYRQILGQKVEFLVSFYNNEISEKSEIFDDQFSVERPDGSNFTLKIRSTKLEDSAMYFCASRELAASYNEQFFGPGTRLTVL.

The J gene is TRBJ1-4, the V gene TRBV7-2; maybe TRBD1 (6 bases). Deletions cut 6 bases from V and 7 bases from J, with 18 bases between. Germline-derived CDR1 and CDR2 are SGHTA and FQGNSA. The CDR3 extends over 15 amino acids. The DNA for the CDR3 is TGTGCCAGCAGTCTTAGCGGGGGCGGGATTGAAAAACTGTTTTTT. Its protein product is CASSLSGGGIEKLFF. Full variable domain (outside the CDR3, taken from reference TRBV7-2 and TRBJ1-4): GAGVSQSPSNKVTEKGKDVELRCDPISGHTALYWYRQSLGQGLEFLIYFQGNSAPDKSGLPSDRFSAERTGGSVSTLTIQRTQQEDSAVYLCASSLSGGGIEKLFFGSGTQLSVL.

The rearrangement joins TRBV7-8 to TRBJ1-6; D perhaps matches TRBD1 (6 bases). Between the trimmed V and J ends, which lost 5 bases and 5 bases, there was a span of 16 bases. The V gene's germline CDR1 is SGHVS and CDR2 FQNEAQ. The CDR3 has 16 amino acids. The CDR3 loop is CASSPALGQHNSPLHF. The CDR3 DNA is TGTGCCAGCAGCCCCGCCCTAGGACAGCATAATTCACCCCTCCACTTT.

The chain joins TRBV12-3 or TRBV12-4 to TRBJ1-2; 8 bases fit TRBD1. Unmatched junction bases numbered 6, after V lost 6 bases and J lost 6 bases. This CDR3 is 13 amino acids long. In DNA form, the CDR3 reads TGTGCCAGCAGACCGGGGGACAGGCATGGCTACACCTTC. This codes for CASRPGDRHGYTF.